Following are 26 T cell receptor beta chains from one sample sequenced in a study of PD-L1 blockade in urothelial cancer. The sample's time point: pretreatment peripheral blood. Measured with immunoSEQ multiplex PCR; TCRdb has only the in-frame clones, and not every one. The sample carries tens of thousands of clones, roughly 88% recorded once. The source was PBMCs, collected around atezolizumab (anti-PD-L1) treatment. These receptors were taken from a man between 65 and 85 years old with urothelial cancer.

This chain links TRBV13 with TRBJ1-2, with D uncertain. CDR1 and CDR2 from the germline V gene are PRHDT and FYEKMQ (reference sequence). Trimming left V 4 bases short and J 2 bases short, with 11 bases between. The CDR3 runs to 14 residues. The CDR3 coding sequence is TGTGCCAGCAGCTCGCCACTGCGCAACTATGGCTACACCTTC. It translates to CASSSPLRNYGYTF.

The chain carries TRBV18 and TRBJ2-6; D not resolved. The germline gives CDR1 KGHSH, CDR2 LQKENI. Trimming cost V 0 bases and J 1 base, with 7 bases left between them. This CDR3 is built from 16 residues. The CDR3 sequence: CASSPPWASGANVLTF. Here the CDR3 DNA reads TGTGCCAGCTCACCACCTTGGGCATCTGGGGCCAACGTCCTGACTTTC.

The genes are TRBV6-5 and TRBJ2-7; 8 positions match TRBD1. The germline V gene encodes CDR1 MNHEY and CDR2 SVGAGI. V was clipped by 6 bases and J by 3 bases; unmatched bases: 7. The CDR3 sequence is 14 residues long. As DNA, the CDR3 is TGTGCCAGCAGACTCGGGACAGGAGGCTACGAGCAGTACTTC. Amino acids: CASRLGTGGYEQYF.

The chain joins TRBV6-4 to TRBJ2-3, with D hard to call. With 7 bases removed from V and 5 bases from J, the gap between germline ends came to 10 bases. This CDR3 region has 12 residues. Germline V CDR1 and CDR2: MRHNA, SNTAGT. The CDR3 spells CASTKVVDTQYF. As DNA, the CDR3 is TGTGCCAGCACTAAAGTAGTAGATACGCAGTATTTT.

The CDR3 spells CASSQVEEEHNEQFF. CDR3 in DNA: TGCGCCAGCAGCCAAGTTGAGGAGGAGCACAATGAGCAGTTCTTC. This chain links TRBV4-1 with TRBJ2-1; the D gene is possibly TRBD2 (5 bases). The length of the CDR3 is 15 residues. V lost 1 base and J lost 5, with 12 bases in between. Per the germline V gene, CDR1 is MGHRA and CDR2 is YSYEKL.

This chain connects TRBV21-1 to TRBJ2-5; the D call of TRBD1 is as the table states it, not checked on the DNA. TRBV21-1 is annotated as a pseudogene. This CDR3 has 15 amino acids. The CDR3 nucleotides read TGTGCCAGCAGCAACCTCCGGGACAGGGAAGAGACCCAGTACTTC. Amino acid sequence: CASSNLRDREETQYF.

The chain links TRBV28 to TRBJ1-4; the D gene is possibly TRBD1 (6 bases). CDR1 and CDR2 from the germline V gene are MDHEN and SYDVKM. The ends were cut back, 4 bases at V and 4 bases at J, with 13 bases in the middle. CDR3 size: 15 residues. CDR3: CASSSVRTVNEKLFF. The CDR3 DNA is TGTGCCAGCAGTTCGGTGAGGACAGTTAATGAAAAACTGTTTTTT. Full variable domain (remainder filled in from reference TRBV28 and TRBJ1-4): DVKVTQSSRYLVKRTGEKVFLECVQDMDHENMFWYRQDPGLGLRLIYFSYDVKMKEKGDIPEGYSVSREKKERFSLILESASTNQTSMYLCASSSVRTVNEKLFFGSGTQLSVL.

The gene calls are TRBV15 and TRBJ2-4; TRBD2 agrees at 9 bases. Germline V gives CDR1 LNHNV, CDR2 YYDKDF (reference sequence). The CDR3 length is 14 residues. J gave up 7 bases and V 1 base, and 2 bases lay outside the gene matches. The CDR3 DNA reads TGTGCCACCAGCAGAGCGGGACTAGCTAACATTCAGTACTTC. It translates to CATSRAGLANIQYF. The full variable domain, rest sourced from reference TRBV15 and TRBJ2-4, is DAMVIQNPRYQVTQFGKPVTLSCSQTLNHNVMYWYQQKSSQAPKLLFHYYDKDFNNEADTPDNFQSRRPNTSFCFLDIRSPGLGDTAMYLCATSRAGLANIQYFGAGTRLSVL.

The sample holds one count of this clone. The CDR3 is CASSQAQGLPQYF. The CDR3 DNA sequence: TGTGCCAGCAGTCAAGCCCAGGGACTCCCCCAGTACTTC. The rearrangement links TRBV7-2 to TRBJ2-5; maybe TRBD2 (6 bases). Trimming left V 6 bases short and J 9 bases short, with 17 bases between. CDR3 length: 13 residues. CDR1 and CDR2 from the germline V gene are SGHTA and FQGNSA.

The chain combines TRBV5-6 with TRBJ2-7; possible D gene TRBD2, 5 bases. CDR3 length: 18 amino acids. V lost 1 base, J lost 3 bases, and 23 bases lay in between. The germline gives CDR1 SGHDT, CDR2 YYEEEE. CDR3 sequence: CASSLPGRTWVPDYEQYF. The CDR3 DNA is TGTGCCAGCAGCTTGCCGGGCAGGACTTGGGTTCCGGACTACGAGCAGTACTTC.

The rearrangement uses TRBV4-1 and TRBJ2-7; TRBD1 matches 7 bases. The CDR3 runs 15 residues. In germline, CDR1 is MGHRA, CDR2 YSYEKL. J lost 5 bases, V lost 1 base, and 8 bases had no gene match. CDR3 in DNA: TGCGCCAGCAGCCAAGTAATACAGGGGCGAGACGAGCAGTACTTC. Translating it yields CASSQVIQGRDEQYF.

The chain couples TRBV25-1 to TRBJ1-2, with D tentatively TRBD1 (6 bases). The V gene lost 6 bases and the J gene lost 7 bases, with 18 bases spanning the gap. The germline V gene encodes CDR1 MGHDK and CDR2 SYGVNS. The CDR3 runs to 14 residues. The CDR3 region has the DNA TGTGCCAGCAGCCCCGCCGGGGGGGCGGCTGGCTACACCTTC. It yields the protein CASSPAGGAAGYTF.

The CDR3 region has the DNA TGCAGCGTTGAATCAAACAGGGCTGGAAACACCATATATTTT. As protein: CSVESNRAGNTIYF. J is TRBJ1-3 and V is TRBV29-1, with a weak D call TRBD1 (6 bases). Trimming took 2 bases from V and 2 from J, leaving 10 bases between them. The length of the CDR3 is 14 residues. Per germline, CDR1 SQVTM and CDR2 ANQGSEA. Complete variable domain (other parts from reference TRBV29-1 and TRBJ1-3): SAVISQKPSRDICQRGTSLTIQCQVDSQVTMMFWYRQQPGQSLTLIATANQGSEATYESGFVIDKFPISRPNLTFSTLTVSNMSPEDSSIYLCSVESNRAGNTIYFGEGSWLTVV.

J is TRBJ1-2 and V is TRBV2; a possible D gene is TRBD1 (5 bases). CDR1 and CDR2 (germline): SNHLY, FYNNEI. Trimming pared 3 bases from V and 0 bases from J, leaving 11 bases between. The CDR3 covers 15 residues. CDR3 nucleotide sequence: TGTGCCAGCAGTGATCACAGGCGTCCTAACTATGGCTACACCTTC. As protein: CASSDHRRPNYGYTF.

The rearrangement links TRBV7-6 to TRBJ2-5, with 14 bases aligning to TRBD2. The V and J ends lost 5 bases and 1 base, in that order; junction bases with no gene match: 9. The germline V gene has CDR1 SGHVS and CDR2 FNYEAQ. The CDR3 contains 18 residues. The CDR3 DNA follows: TGTGCCAGCAGCGTCGGGACTAGCGGGAGAACTTTCCAAGAGACCCAGTACTTC. This translates into CASSVGTSGRTFQETQYF.

The chain recombines TRBV13 with TRBJ2-7; D is perhaps TRBD1 (6 bases). In germline, CDR1 is PRHDT, CDR2 FYEKMQ (reference sequence). Trimming shortened V by 5 bases and J by 3 bases, and 23 bases separated the two germline ends. The CDR3 contains 17 residues. CDR3 in amino acids: CASSPDTGTSRNYEQYF. In nucleotides, the CDR3 is TGTGCCAGCAGCCCCGACACGGGGACATCTCGCAACTACGAGCAGTACTTC.

The rearrangement joins TRBV19 to TRBJ2-7; 7 bases fit TRBD1. The CDR3 contains 15 residues. Trimming removed 4 bases from V and 2 bases from J; junction bases left unmatched: 8. Germline CDR1 reads LNHDA; CDR2 reads SQIVND (reference sequence). Written as DNA, the CDR3 is TGTGCCAGTAGTACCCCGGGACAGCGTACCTACGAGCAGTACTTC. Protein: CASSTPGQRTYEQYF.

The chain uses TRBV15 and TRBJ2-7, with 7 bases identical to TRBD1. Germline values: CDR1 LNHNV, CDR2 YYDKDF (reference sequence). CDR3 size: 15 residues. Trimming removed 2 bases from V and 2 bases from J; junction bases left unmatched: 6. The DNA for the CDR3 is TGTGCCACCAGCAGACCCGGGACAGCAGCCTACGAGCAGTACTTC. Protein sequence: CATSRPGTAAYEQYF. The whole variable domain, remainder taken from reference TRBV15 and TRBJ2-7, is DAMVIQNPRYQVTQFGKPVTLSCSQTLNHNVMYWYQQKSSQAPKLLFHYYDKDFNNEADTPDNFQSRRPNTSFCFLDIRSPGLGDTAMYLCATSRPGTAAYEQYFGPGTRLTVT.

The chain has TRBV9 and TRBJ2-2, with TRBD1 identical over 7 bases. Germline V gene lookup returns CDR1 SGDLS and CDR2 YYNGEE. There are 15 residues in the CDR3. Trimming at V came to 4 bases and at J to 1 base, leaving 4 bases not matched to a gene. DNA for the CDR3: TGTGCCAGCAGCCCCCGACAGGGGAACACCGGGGAGCTGTTTTTT. It is translated as CASSPRQGNTGELFF.

The chain is built from TRBV12-1 and TRBJ2-1; the table's D call of TRBD2 was not tested on the DNA. TRBV12-1 is marked as a pseudogene. This CDR3 is 15 amino acids long. The CDR3 region is CASSRTSGRYNEQFF. In DNA, the CDR3 is TGTGCCAGCAGTCGTACTAGCGGGAGGTACAATGAGCAGTTCTTC.

The chain couples TRBV5-1 to TRBJ2-3; 10 bases fit TRBD1. This CDR3 has 15 residues. The V segment lost 2 bases and the J segment 2 bases; nucleotides outside the gene matches: 2. CDR1 and CDR2 from the germline V gene are SGHRS and YFSETQ. The CDR3 coding sequence is TGCGCCAGCAGCTTTGGACAGGGGGTCACAGATACGCAGTATTTT. It codes for CASSFGQGVTDTQYF.

This clone came up once. The gene calls are TRBV2 and TRBJ1-1; D may be TRBD1 (6 bases). V lost 1 base to trimming and J lost 4 bases, with 10 bases between them. The length of the CDR3 is 14 residues. CDR1 SNHLY and CDR2 FYNNEI come from the germline V gene. In DNA, the CDR3 is TGTGCCAGCAGTGAAGAATGGGGGCCCACTGAAGCTTTCTTT. Encoded protein: CASSEEWGPTEAFF.

The chain employs TRBV11-3 and TRBJ2-7; 13 positions agree with TRBD2. This CDR3 comprises 17 residues. Per germline, CDR1 SGHNT and CDR2 YENEEA. The ends lost 5 bases at V and 6 bases at J; junction bases unmatched: 13. The CDR3 coding sequence is TGTGCCAGCAGCCTCCCCCGACTAGCGGGAGGCGTATCCGAGCAGTACTTC. Amino acids: CASSLPRLAGGVSEQYF.

V gene TRBV2 combines with J gene TRBJ2-2; D not certain. Germline CDR1 and CDR2: SNHLY and FYNNEI. V lost 2 bases and J 6 bases, leaving 7 bases between the germline ends. The CDR3 contains 13 residues. CDR3 in amino acids: CASSETGAGELFF. Here the CDR3 DNA reads TGTGCCAGCAGTGAAACGGGTGCCGGGGAGCTGTTTTTT. The variable domain in full, with the rest retrieved from reference TRBV2 and TRBJ2-2, is EPEVTQTPSHQVTQMGQEVILRCVPISNHLYFYWYRQILGQKVEFLVSFYNNEISEKSEIFDDQFSVERPDGSNFTLKIRSTKLEDSAMYFCASSETGAGELFFGEGSRLTVL.

This chain joins TRBV11-2 and TRBJ2-1; the match to TRBD2 covers 7 bases. Germline values: CDR1 SGHAT, CDR2 FQNNGV. The V and J ends lost 5 bases and 2 bases, in that order; junction bases with no gene match: 6. The CDR3 loop spans 15 amino acids. The CDR3 loop reads CASSLGLFTYNEQFF. CDR3 DNA sequence: TGTGCCAGCAGCCTGGGACTATTTACCTACAATGAGCAGTTCTTC.

The chain carries TRBV9 and TRBJ1-2; TRBD1 is a possible D gene (5 bases). The V end lost 4 bases, the J end lost 3 bases, and 13 bases lay between the germline ends. The CDR3 loop spans 14 amino acids. The germline gives CDR1 SGDLS, CDR2 YYNGEE. DNA of the CDR3: TGTGCCAGCAGCTACGGGGGATTTGACTATGGCTACACCTTC. Encoded protein: CASSYGGFDYGYTF.